The entry below gives a single T cell receptor (beta chain) sequence along with its context. Its antigen is unidentified. TCRdb passed the reads through MiXCR, listing each CDR3 protein once. This repertoire shows hundreds of thousands of distinct CDR3 sequences, roughly 34% found once; its top ten account for 17%. Trimming at V came to 3 bases and at J to 8 bases, leaving 19 bases not matched to a gene. Germline V gene sequence: CDR1 DFQATT, CDR2 SNEGSKA (reference sequence). The CDR3 extends over 17 amino acids. This sample is part of a study of T cell repertoires in cytomegalovirus infection. About the study: Shared public TCR beta signatures pointed to both CMV infection and a matching HLA type. Overall study results and limits: Individuals carrying CMV plus the relevant HLA were identified by cumulative frequency of public TCR beta families. The ex vivo response was dominated by HLA-C-restricted CMV-specific TCR beta clonotypes.

Sample: cultured PBMCs, taken from culture after CMV antigen stimulation. The J gene is TRBJ2-1, the V gene TRBV20-1, with 7 nucleotides matching TRBD2. This TCR derives from a human donor in good health (CMV status not recorded). Some clones in this sample may be carry-over from other donors' samples. In nucleotides, the CDR3 is TGCAGTGCTAGGGGGAGGGTTGGCTACTCCATCCACGATGAGCAGTTCTTC. Translated: CSARGRVGYSIHDEQFF.